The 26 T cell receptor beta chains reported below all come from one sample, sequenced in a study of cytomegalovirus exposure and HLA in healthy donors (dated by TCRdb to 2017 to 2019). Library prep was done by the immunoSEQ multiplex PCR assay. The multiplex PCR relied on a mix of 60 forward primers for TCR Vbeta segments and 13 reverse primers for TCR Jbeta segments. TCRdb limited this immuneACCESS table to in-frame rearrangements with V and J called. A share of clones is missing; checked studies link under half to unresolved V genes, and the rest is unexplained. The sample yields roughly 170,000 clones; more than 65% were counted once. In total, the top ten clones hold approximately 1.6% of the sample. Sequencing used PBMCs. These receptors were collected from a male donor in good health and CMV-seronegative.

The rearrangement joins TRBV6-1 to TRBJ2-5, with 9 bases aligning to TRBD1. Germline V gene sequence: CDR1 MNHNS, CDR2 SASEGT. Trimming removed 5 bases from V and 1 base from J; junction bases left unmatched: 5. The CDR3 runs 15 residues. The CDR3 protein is CASSPTGGPQETQYF. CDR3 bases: TGTGCCAGCAGTCCGACAGGGGGTCCCCAAGAGACCCAGTACTTC.

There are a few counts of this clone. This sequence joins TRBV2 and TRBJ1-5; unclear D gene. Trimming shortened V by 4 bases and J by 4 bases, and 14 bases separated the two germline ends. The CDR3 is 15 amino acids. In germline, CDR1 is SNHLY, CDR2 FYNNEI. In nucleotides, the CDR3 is TGTGCCAGCAGTGTAAGGCCGGGAGGTAATCAGCCCCAGCATTTT. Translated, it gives CASSVRPGGNQPQHF.

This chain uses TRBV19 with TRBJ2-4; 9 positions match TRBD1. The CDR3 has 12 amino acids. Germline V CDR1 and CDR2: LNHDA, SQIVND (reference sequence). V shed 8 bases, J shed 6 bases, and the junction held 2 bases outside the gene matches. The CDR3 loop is CASGTGLNIQYF. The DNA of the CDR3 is TGTGCCAGTGGGACAGGGCTAAACATTCAGTACTTC.

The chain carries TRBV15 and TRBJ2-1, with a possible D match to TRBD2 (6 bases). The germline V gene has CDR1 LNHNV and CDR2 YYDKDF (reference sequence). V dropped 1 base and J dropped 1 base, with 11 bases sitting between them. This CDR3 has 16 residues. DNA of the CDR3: TGTGCCACCAGCAGAGGGAGGGACTTGTCCTACAATGAGCAGTTCTTC. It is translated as CATSRGRDLSYNEQFF.

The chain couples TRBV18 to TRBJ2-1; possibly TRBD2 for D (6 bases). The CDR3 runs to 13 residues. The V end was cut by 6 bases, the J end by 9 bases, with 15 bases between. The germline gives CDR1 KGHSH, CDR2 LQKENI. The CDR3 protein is CASSLTRGGEQFF. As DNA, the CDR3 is TGTGCCAGCTCCCTCACGAGGGGAGGTGAGCAGTTCTTC.

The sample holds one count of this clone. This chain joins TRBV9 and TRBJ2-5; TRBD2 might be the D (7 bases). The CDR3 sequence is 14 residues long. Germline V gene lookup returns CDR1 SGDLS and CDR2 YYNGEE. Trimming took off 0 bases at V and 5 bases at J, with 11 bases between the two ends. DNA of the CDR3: TGTGCCAGCAGCGTAGAGGGGGGGGACGAGACCCAGTACTTC. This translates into CASSVEGGDETQYF.

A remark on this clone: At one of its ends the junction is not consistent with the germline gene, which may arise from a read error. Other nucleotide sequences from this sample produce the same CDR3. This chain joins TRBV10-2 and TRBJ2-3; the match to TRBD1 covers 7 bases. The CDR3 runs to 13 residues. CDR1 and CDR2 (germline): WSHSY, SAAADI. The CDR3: CASSVQGTDTQYF. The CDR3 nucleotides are TGCGCCAGCAGCGTACAGGGGACAGACACGCAGTATTTT.

As DNA, the CDR3 is TGCAGCGTTGGCAGGGGGCGAAGGTACGCTGAAGCTTTCTTT. Translation gives CSVGRGRRYAEAFF. This chain joins TRBV29-1 and TRBJ1-1; 8 bases are shared with TRBD1. The V segment lost 4 bases and the J segment 6 bases; nucleotides outside the gene matches: 10. Germline V CDR1 and CDR2: SQVTM, ANQGSEA. The CDR3 loop spans 14 amino acids.

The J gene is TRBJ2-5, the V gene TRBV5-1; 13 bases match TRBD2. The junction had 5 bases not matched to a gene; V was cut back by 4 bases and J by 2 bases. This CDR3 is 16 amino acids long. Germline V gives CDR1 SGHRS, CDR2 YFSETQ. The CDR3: CASSGGGLAGQETQYF. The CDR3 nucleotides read TGCGCCAGCAGCGGAGGGGGACTAGCGGGACAAGAGACCCAGTACTTC. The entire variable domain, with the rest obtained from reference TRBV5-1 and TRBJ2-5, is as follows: KAGVTQTPRYLIKTRGQQVTLSCSPISGHRSVSWYQQTPGQGLQFLFEYFSETQRNKGNFPGRFSGRQFSNSRSEMNVSTLELGDSALYLCASSGGGLAGQETQYFGPGTRLLVL.

CDR3 nucleotides: TGTGCCAGCAGCTTCTCCGCTAGCGGGAGTTCTCAAGAGACCCAGTACTTC. Translating gives CASSFSASGSSQETQYF. The chain carries TRBV7-9 and TRBJ2-5, with TRBD2 matching over 10 bases. This CDR3 has 17 amino acids. The germline gives CDR1 SEHNR, CDR2 FQNEAQ (reference sequence). The trim removed 3 bases at V and 2 bases at J, leaving 9 bases unmatched.

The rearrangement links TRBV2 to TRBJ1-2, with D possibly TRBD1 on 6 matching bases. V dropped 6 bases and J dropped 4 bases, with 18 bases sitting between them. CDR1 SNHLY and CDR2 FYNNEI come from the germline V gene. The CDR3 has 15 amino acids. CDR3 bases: TGTGCCAGCAGGGGTACAGGGTGGGGTATCTATGGCTACACCTTC. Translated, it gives CASRGTGWGIYGYTF.

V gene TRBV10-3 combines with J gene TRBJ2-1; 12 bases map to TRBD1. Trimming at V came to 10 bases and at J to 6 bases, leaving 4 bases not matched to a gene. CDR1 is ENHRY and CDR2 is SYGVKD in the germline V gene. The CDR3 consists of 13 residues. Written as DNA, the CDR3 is TGTGCCACTGGGACAGGGGGCATCAATGAGCAGTTCTTC. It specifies CATGTGGINEQFF.

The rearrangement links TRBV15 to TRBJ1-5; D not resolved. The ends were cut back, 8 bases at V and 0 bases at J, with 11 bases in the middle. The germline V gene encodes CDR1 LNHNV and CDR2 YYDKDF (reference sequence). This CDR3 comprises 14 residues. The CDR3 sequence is CATGSGDSNQPQHF. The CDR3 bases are TGTGCCACCGGGTCAGGCGATAGCAATCAGCCCCAGCATTTT.

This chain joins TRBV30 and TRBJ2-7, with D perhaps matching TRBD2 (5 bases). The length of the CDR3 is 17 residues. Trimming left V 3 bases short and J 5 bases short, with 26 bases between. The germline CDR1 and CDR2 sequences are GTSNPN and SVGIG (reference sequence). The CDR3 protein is CAWRPPRIRNGEHEQYF. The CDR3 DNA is TGTGCCTGGAGGCCCCCCCGCATCCGGAATGGGGAGCACGAGCAGTACTTC.

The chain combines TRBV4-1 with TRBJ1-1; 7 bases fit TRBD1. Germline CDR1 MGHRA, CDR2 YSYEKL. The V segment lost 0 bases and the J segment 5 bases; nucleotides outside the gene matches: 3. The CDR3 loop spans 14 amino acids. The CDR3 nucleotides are TGCGCCAGCAGCCAAGAACCCAGGGGGACTGAAGCTTTCTTT. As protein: CASSQEPRGTEAFF.

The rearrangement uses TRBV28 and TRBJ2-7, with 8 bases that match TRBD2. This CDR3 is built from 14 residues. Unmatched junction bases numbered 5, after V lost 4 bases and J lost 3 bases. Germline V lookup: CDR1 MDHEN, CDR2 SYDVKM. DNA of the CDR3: TGTGCCAGCAGTTCTCCTGGGACTAGCTACGAGCAGTACTTC. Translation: CASSSPGTSYEQYF. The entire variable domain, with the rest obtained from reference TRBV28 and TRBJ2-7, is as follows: DVKVTQSSRYLVKRTGEKVFLECVQDMDHENMFWYRQDPGLGLRLIYFSYDVKMKEKGDIPEGYSVSREKKERFSLILESASTNQTSMYLCASSSPGTSYEQYFGPGTRLTVT.

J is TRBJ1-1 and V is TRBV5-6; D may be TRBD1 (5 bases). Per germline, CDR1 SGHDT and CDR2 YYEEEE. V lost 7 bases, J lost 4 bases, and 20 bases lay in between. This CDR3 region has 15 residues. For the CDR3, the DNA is TGTGCCAGCTCACAAATAGACAGATATCTCACTGAAGCTTTCTTT. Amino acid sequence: CASSQIDRYLTEAFF.

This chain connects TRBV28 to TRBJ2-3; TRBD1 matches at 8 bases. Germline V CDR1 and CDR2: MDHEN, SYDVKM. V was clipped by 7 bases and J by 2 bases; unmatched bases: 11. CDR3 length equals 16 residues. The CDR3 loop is CASNPVGTGFTDTQYF. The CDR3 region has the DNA TGTGCCAGCAATCCAGTCGGGACAGGATTCACAGATACGCAGTATTTT.

CDR3 region: CASGPTAKTQYF. The CDR3 DNA reads TGTGCCAGCGGGCCCACGGCGAAAACCCAGTACTTC. The chain joins TRBV27 to TRBJ2-5; D gene unclear. The CDR3 spans 12 residues. Deletions cut 8 bases from V and 8 bases from J, with 15 bases between. Germline assignment: CDR1 MNHEY and CDR2 SMNVEV (reference sequence).

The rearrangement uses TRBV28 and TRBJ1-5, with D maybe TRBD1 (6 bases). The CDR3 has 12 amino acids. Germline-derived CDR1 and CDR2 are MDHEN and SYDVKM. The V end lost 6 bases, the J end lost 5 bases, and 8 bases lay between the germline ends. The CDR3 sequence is CASSGGHQPQHF. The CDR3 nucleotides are TGTGCCAGCAGCGGGGGGCATCAGCCCCAGCATTTT.

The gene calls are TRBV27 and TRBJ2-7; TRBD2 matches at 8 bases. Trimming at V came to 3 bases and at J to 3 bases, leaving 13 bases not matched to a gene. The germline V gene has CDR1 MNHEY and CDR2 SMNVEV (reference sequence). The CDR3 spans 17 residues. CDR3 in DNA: TGTGCCAGCAGTTTCCGCGCCGACCTTAGCGGGAACTACGAGCAGTACTTC. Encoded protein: CASSFRADLSGNYEQYF.

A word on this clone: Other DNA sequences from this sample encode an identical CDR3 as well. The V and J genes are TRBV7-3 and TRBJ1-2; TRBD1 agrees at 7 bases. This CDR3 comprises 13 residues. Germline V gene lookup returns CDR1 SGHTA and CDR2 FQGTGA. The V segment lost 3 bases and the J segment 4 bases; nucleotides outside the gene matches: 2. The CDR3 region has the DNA TGTGCCAGCAGCTTGAGACAGGGCTATGGCTACACCTTC. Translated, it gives CASSLRQGYGYTF.

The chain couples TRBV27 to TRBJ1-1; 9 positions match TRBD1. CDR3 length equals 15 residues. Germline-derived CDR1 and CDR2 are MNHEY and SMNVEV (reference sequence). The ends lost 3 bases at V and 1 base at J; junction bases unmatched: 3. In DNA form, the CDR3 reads TGTGCCAGCAGTTTTTCGACAGGGGGGAACACTGAAGCTTTCTTT. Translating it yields CASSFSTGGNTEAFF.

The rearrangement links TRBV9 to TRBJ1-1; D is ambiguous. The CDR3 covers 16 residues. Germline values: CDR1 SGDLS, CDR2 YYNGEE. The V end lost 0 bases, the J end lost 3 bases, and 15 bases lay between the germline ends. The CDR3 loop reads CASSVGPGLGDTEAFF. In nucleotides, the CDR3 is TGTGCCAGCAGCGTAGGTCCCGGGTTGGGTGACACTGAAGCTTTCTTT.

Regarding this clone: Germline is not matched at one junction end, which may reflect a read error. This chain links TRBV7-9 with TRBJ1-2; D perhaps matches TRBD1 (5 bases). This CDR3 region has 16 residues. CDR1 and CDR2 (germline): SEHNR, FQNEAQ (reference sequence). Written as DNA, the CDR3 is TGTACCAGCAGCTCAAGTACAGGACGCCCTAACTATGGCTACACCTTC. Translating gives CTSSSSTGRPNYGYTF.

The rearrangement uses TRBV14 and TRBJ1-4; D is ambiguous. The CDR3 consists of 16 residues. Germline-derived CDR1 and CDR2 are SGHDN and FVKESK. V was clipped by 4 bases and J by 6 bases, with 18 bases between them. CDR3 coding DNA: TGTGCCAGCAGCCCAGGAGGACGGCTCACCCATGAAAAACTGTTTTTT. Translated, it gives CASSPGGRLTHEKLFF. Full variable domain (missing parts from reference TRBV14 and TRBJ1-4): EAGVTQFPSHSVIEKGQTVTLRCDPISGHDNLYWYRRVMGKEIKFLLHFVKESKQDESGMPNNRFLAERTGGTYSTLKVQPAELEDSGVYFCASSPGGRLTHEKLFFGSGTQLSVL.